What follows are 21 T cell receptor beta chains derived from one specimen sequenced in a study of metastatic and nonmetastatic thyroid tumors. Until they underwent thyroid surgery, no patient had received any treatment. Using MiXCR, TCRdb re-called clones from the PCR reads. The sample carries about 18,000 clones, roughly 27% recorded once. Sequencing was carried out using tumor tissue. The origin of the receptors is a male donor with papillary thyroid cancer or a benign thyroid nodule (not recorded which). Some clones in this sample may be carry-over from other donors' samples.

The genes are TRBV5-1 and TRBJ2-7; D possibly uses TRBD1 or TRBD2 (5 bases each). Germline loops: CDR1 SGHRS, CDR2 YFSETQ. V lost 4 bases to trimming and J lost 1 base, with 15 bases between them. The CDR3 is made up of 15 amino acids. The CDR3 nucleotides read TGCGCCAGCAGCCCAGAAGGGACGTTTTCCTACGAGCAGTACTTC. Its protein product is CASSPEGTFSYEQYF.

This clone was recorded at least ten times. This rearrangement joins TRBV19 to TRBJ1-5; D unclear. V dropped 6 bases and J dropped 9 bases, with 9 bases sitting between them. This CDR3 has 11 amino acids. CDR1 is LNHDA, CDR2 SQIVND, per germline (reference sequence). This CDR3 is CASRSRGPQHF. In nucleotides, the CDR3 is TGTGCCAGTAGGTCTCGCGGGCCCCAGCATTTT.

This clone has a count of ten or more. This rearrangement joins TRBV14 to TRBJ2-3; perhaps TRBD2 as D (6 bases). The CDR3 spans 15 residues. Deletions cut 4 bases from V and 0 bases from J, with 11 bases between. In germline, CDR1 is SGHDN, CDR2 FVKESK. The CDR3 loop is CASSPKRASTDTQYF. The CDR3 DNA is TGTGCCAGCAGCCCTAAGCGGGCAAGCACAGATACGCAGTATTTT.

This clone has a single count. The chain carries TRBV9 and TRBJ2-1, with TRBD1 as a possible D gene (6 bases). V was clipped by 0 bases and J by 4 bases, with 20 bases between them. The CDR3 has 18 amino acids. Germline assignment: CDR1 SGDLS and CDR2 YYNGEE. CDR3 DNA: TGTGCCAGCAGCGTAGTGGGTACGGTGGCAGGGGTGTACAATGAGCAGTTCTTC. Amino acids: CASSVVGTVAGVYNEQFF.

This chain links TRBV20-1 with TRBJ2-3; no clear D. The DNA end is a closer match to TRBJ1-5, so the J assignment may be wrong. From germline, CDR1 is DFQATT and CDR2 SNEGSKA (reference sequence). The CDR3 extends over 17 amino acids. In nucleotides, the CDR3 is TGCAGTGCTACCGTCATTGCGGGAGGGCCGAGCACAGATACGCAGCATTTT. Its protein product is CSATVIAGGPSTDTQHF.

The chain combines TRBV3-1 with TRBJ2-1; weak D call: TRBD1 (6 bases). This CDR3 is built from 15 residues. Trimming took 6 bases from V and 6 from J, leaving 18 bases between them. CDR1 and CDR2 from the germline V gene are LGHDT and YNNKEL (reference sequence). The CDR3: CASRPNSGAPNEQFF. The CDR3 nucleotides read TGTGCCAGCAGGCCAAACTCAGGGGCGCCCAATGAGCAGTTCTTC.

This clone has just a few counts. The chain has TRBV6-5 and TRBJ2-7; 12 bases line up with TRBD1. Germline CDR1 reads MNHEY; CDR2 reads SVGAGI. The J segment lost 3 bases and the V segment lost 4 bases, leaving 4 bases of the junction unmatched. The CDR3 has 15 residues. For the CDR3, the DNA is TGTGCCAGCAGTTCAGGGACAGGGGGCAACTACGAGCAGTACTTC. It translates to CASSSGTGGNYEQYF.

This CDR3 reads CASSLRGWTGELFF. The CDR3 nucleotides read TGTGCCAGCAGTTTGAGGGGTTGGACCGGGGAGCTGTTTTTT. The V and J genes are TRBV28 and TRBJ2-2; D is perhaps TRBD1 or TRBD2 (5 bases each). This CDR3 has 14 residues. The germline V gene encodes CDR1 MDHEN and CDR2 SYDVKM. Trimming pared 3 bases from V and 5 bases from J, leaving 10 bases between.

This clone has only a few counts. The chain employs TRBV18 and TRBJ1-2, with unresolved D. Looked up from germline, CDR1 is KGHSH and CDR2 is LQKENI. This CDR3 comprises 13 residues. Trimming cost V 3 bases and J 2 bases, with 7 bases left between them. This CDR3 reads CASSPGRNYGYTF. CDR3 nucleotide sequence: TGTGCCAGCTCACCCGGCAGAAACTATGGCTACACCTTC. Full variable domain (outside the CDR3, taken from reference TRBV18 and TRBJ1-2): NAGVMQNPRHLVRRRGQEARLRCSPMKGHSHVYWYRQLPEEGLKFMVYLQKENIIDESGMPKERFSAEFPKEGPSILRIQQVVRGDSAAYFCASSPGRNYGYTFGSGTRLTVV.

In its sample, this clone is medium-sized. The V call is TRBV7-8, the J call TRBJ2-7; D unresolved. The CDR3 loop spans 13 amino acids. V was pared by 5 bases and J by 4 bases, with 12 bases between. Germline CDR1 and CDR2: SGHVS and FQNEAQ. CDR3 amino acids: CASSHKVRYEQYF. The CDR3 nucleotides are TGTGCCAGCAGCCACAAGGTGCGGTACGAGCAGTACTTC. Looking up the rest from reference TRBV7-8 and TRBJ2-7 gives the full variable domain: GAGVSQSPRYKVAKRGQDVALRCDPISGHVSLFWYQQALGQGPEFLTYFQNEAQLDKSGLPSDRFFAERPEGSVSTLKIQRTQQEDSAVYLCASSHKVRYEQYFGPGTRLTVT.

Comment on this clone: Germline and junction disagree at one end, which may indicate a read error. The chain carries TRBV12-3 or TRBV12-4 and TRBJ2-7; 8 bases are a match to TRBD2. The CDR3 covers 14 residues. CDR3 region: CAGSPWLAGLEQYF. In nucleotides, the CDR3 is TGTGCCGGCAGTCCCTGGTTAGCGGGGTTGGAGCAGTACTTC.

This clone was recorded at least ten times. The chain couples TRBV3-1 to TRBJ2-3; 10 bases fit TRBD1. This CDR3 region has 15 residues. The germline V gene has CDR1 LGHDT and CDR2 YNNKEL (reference sequence). J was trimmed by 6 bases and V by 4 bases; bases with no gene match: 7. CDR3 sequence: CASSPDRGRLDTQYF. The CDR3 DNA is TGTGCCAGCAGCCCGGACAGGGGGAGACTTGATACGCAGTATTTT.

This clone was seen ten or more times. The rearrangement links TRBV20-1 to TRBJ1-2, with a tentative D call TRBD1 (5 bases). Germline CDR1 DFQATT, CDR2 SNEGSKA (reference sequence). The CDR3 length is 11 residues. V was cut by 6 bases and J by 2 bases, with 7 bases left in between. For the CDR3, the DNA is TGCAGTGCCACAGGAAACTATGGCTACACCTTC. It yields the protein CSATGNYGYTF.

This clone was counted at least ten times. The V call is TRBV2, the J call TRBJ1-4; TRBD1 aligns across 7 bases. Germline V gives CDR1 SNHLY, CDR2 FYNNEI. The CDR3 spans 15 residues. Germline trimming cut 7 bases from V and 3 bases from J; bases unmatched to any gene: 8. CDR3 in amino acids: CASMIPQGANEKLFF. CDR3 bases: TGTGCCAGCATGATACCTCAGGGGGCTAATGAAAAACTGTTTTTT.

As for this clone: Because it lacks the conserved phenylalanine or tryptophan at the end, this CDR3 is likely a read error. CDR3 region: CASSDGVGANFLTL. The CDR3 DNA reads as TGTGCCAGCAGTGATGGGGTTGGGGCCAACTTCCTGACTCTC. The genes are TRBV6-1 and TRBJ2-6; D is perhaps TRBD1 (5 bases). This CDR3 is built from 14 residues. Germline V gives CDR1 MNHNS, CDR2 SASEGT.

This clone was seen a few times. The chain employs TRBV7-2 and TRBJ1-3; D might be TRBD1 (6 bases). Germline CDR1 SGHTA, CDR2 FQGNSA. The CDR3 is 14 residues long. V gave up 2 bases and J gave up 3 bases, with 8 bases separating them. This CDR3 reads CASSLQGNGNTIYF. The CDR3 coding sequence is TGTGCCAGCAGCTTACAGGGGAATGGAAACACCATATATTTT. Full variable domain (rest looked up from reference TRBV7-2 and TRBJ1-3): GAGVSQSPSNKVTEKGKDVELRCDPISGHTALYWYRQSLGQGLEFLIYFQGNSAPDKSGLPSDRFSAERTGGSVSTLTIQRTQQEDSAVYLCASSLQGNGNTIYFGEGSWLTVV.

The CDR3, as DNA: TGTGCCAGCAGTCAATTCGGTGATACGCAGTATTTT. As protein: CASSQFGDTQYF. The chain carries TRBV6-1 and TRBJ2-3; D unclear. The V gene's germline CDR1 is MNHNS and CDR2 SASEGT. The CDR3 is 12 residues long. Trimming took off 5 bases at V and 6 bases at J, with 9 bases between the two ends.

This chain uses TRBV7-3 with TRBJ2-2, with TRBD2 matching over 8 bases. The CDR3 runs 16 residues. Germline CDR1 SGHTA, CDR2 FQGTGA. Trimming at V came to 0 bases and at J to 6 bases, leaving 6 bases not matched to a gene. The CDR3 nucleotides read TGTGCCAGCAGCTTAACGGGCGGGAGGTCGGCCGGGGAGCTGTTTTTT. This gives the protein CASSLTGGRSAGELFF.

The chain recombines TRBV6-4 with TRBJ1-2; TRBD1 matches 10 bases. CDR1 is MRHNA, CDR2 SNTAGT, per germline. The ends lost 2 bases at V and 6 bases at J; junction bases unmatched: 6. The CDR3 contains 15 residues. The CDR3 protein is CASSDRDGTGDGYTF. CDR3 nucleotides: TGTGCCAGCAGTGACCGTGACGGGACAGGGGATGGCTACACCTTC.

The chain couples TRBV11-2 to TRBJ1-5; TRBD1 is a possible D gene (5 bases). The V gene's germline CDR1 is SGHAT and CDR2 FQNNGV. The V and J ends lost 4 bases and 1 base respectively, with 8 bases between them. The CDR3 covers 14 residues. In DNA, the CDR3 is TGTGCCAGCAGCTCGGGGGTCAGCAATCAGCCCCAGCATTTT. As protein: CASSSGVSNQPQHF.

This clone was seen repeatedly, ten times or more. The chain carries TRBV6-5 and TRBJ2-1; 8 nucleotides agree with TRBD2. CDR1 and CDR2 (germline): MNHEY, SVGAGI. The length of the CDR3 is 15 residues. The V gene end was trimmed by 7 bases and the J gene end by 9 bases; junction bases not matched to a gene: 14. The CDR3 protein is CASTKPGTAGGEQFF. The DNA of the CDR3 is TGTGCCAGCACCAAACCGGGAACGGCGGGGGGTGAGCAGTTCTTC.